This T cell receptor (beta chain) was sequenced in a study of lymphopenia after photon versus proton radiotherapy. CDR3 length: 16 amino acids. V lost 4 bases, J lost 7 bases, and 21 bases lay in between. Looked up from germline, CDR1 is SGHNT and CDR2 is YYREEE (reference sequence). In regard to this clone: As yet, its antigen is unknown.

Study findings and constraints: Larger post-nadir TCR diversity loss correlated inversely with survival in deceased patients. Proton therapy kept repertoires fairly stable, unlike photons, which gained effector/memory cells. Only patients who died were analyzed for survival; proton advantage is unproven. After the lymphocyte nadir, photon-treated repertoires showed oligoclonal expansion, especially of CD8+ Temra cells.

Libraries were prepared by immunoSEQ multiplex PCR; TCRdb keeps only in-frame clonotypes and omits some of them. This sample carries around 150,000 clones, roughly nine tenths of them seen once, and the ten largest clones take around 4.7%. The clonotype originates from a man aged 50-60 years with gastric cancer. The genes are TRBV5-4 and TRBJ2-1; the D gene is possibly TRBD2 (7 bases). The sequenced sample was peripheral blood, obtained from a patient treated with photon-based radiotherapy. Written as DNA, the CDR3 is TGTGCCAGCAGCCCCGAGGGGGGGGGAAATCGGAATGAGCAGTTCTTC. It yields the protein CASSPEGGGNRNEQFF.